The subject of this entry is one TCR beta chain. The sample is drawn from a study of blood T cell repertoires in COVID-19. Under the authors' procedure: Amplification of reference gene primers provided the estimated nucleated cell counts. Here immunoSEQ multiplex PCR was the method, and the copy in TCRdb shows in-frame clones only, minus some. V, J and clone size were drawn from that table, and D and trimming were deduced from the DNA. The sample shows fewer than 700,000 clones, around nine tenths of them seen only once. Trimming pared 5 bases from V and 2 bases from J, leaving 7 bases between. Germline values: CDR1 SGHNT, CDR2 YYREEE (reference sequence). This CDR3 comprises 12 residues. In Seattle, patients joined the study during active infection and were tracked longitudinally.

V and J are TRBV5-4 and TRBJ1-1; D is ambiguous. Sample: peripheral blood. This TCR was recovered from a woman aged 45-65 years with COVID-19, enrolled during active disease. The CDR3 is CASSEGNTEAFF. The CDR3 DNA reads TGTGCCAGCAGTGAGGGCAACACTGAAGCTTTCTTT.